What follows is one T cell receptor (beta chain) and its context. The source of the sample is a study of blood T cell repertoires in COVID-19. The authors' processing: Cell counts per sample came from amplifying reference gene primers. Assay used: immunoSEQ multiplex PCR; TCRdb lists only in-frame clones, some missing. V and J calls and clone size come straight from that table; D and trimming were deduced from the DNA. The sample lists under 65,000 clones; around 91% were seen once. CDR1 is SGHRS and CDR2 is YFSETQ in the germline V gene. Trimming pared 2 bases from V and 4 bases from J, leaving 13 bases between. This CDR3 is built from 14 residues.

Sequenced material: peripheral blood. The receptor's source is a human donor in a cohort sampled during active COVID-19. This chain links TRBV5-1 with TRBJ2-7; TRBD2 is a possible D gene (6 bases). The CDR3 region has the DNA TGCGCCAGCAGCTTAAGGCGGGAAGGGTACGAGCAGTACTTC. It yields the protein CASSLRREGYEQYF. Full variable domain (rest looked up from reference TRBV5-1 and TRBJ2-7): KAGVTQTPRYLIKTRGQQVTLSCSPISGHRSVSWYQQTPGQGLQFLFEYFSETQRNKGNFPGRFSGRQFSNSRSEMNVSTLELGDSALYLCASSLRREGYEQYFGPGTRLTVT.